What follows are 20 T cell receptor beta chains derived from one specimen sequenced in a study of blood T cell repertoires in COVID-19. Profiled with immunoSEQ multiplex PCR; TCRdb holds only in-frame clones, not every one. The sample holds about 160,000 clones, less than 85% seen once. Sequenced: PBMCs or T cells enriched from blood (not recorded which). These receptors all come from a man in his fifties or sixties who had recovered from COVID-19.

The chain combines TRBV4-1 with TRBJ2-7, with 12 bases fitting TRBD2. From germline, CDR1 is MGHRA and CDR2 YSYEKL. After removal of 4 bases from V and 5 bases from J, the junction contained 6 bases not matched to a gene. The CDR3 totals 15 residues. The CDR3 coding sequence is TGCGCCAGCAGCCTCCGGGGGACTAGCGGGCACGAGCAGTACTTC. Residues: CASSLRGTSGHEQYF.

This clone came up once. CDR3 DNA sequence: TGTGCCAGCAGCTTGGAACAGGGTAACAATCAGCCCCAGCATTTT. This codes for CASSLEQGNNQPQHF. The chain recombines TRBV5-5 with TRBJ1-5; possibly TRBD1 for D (6 bases). CDR3 length: 15 residues. Trimming pared 0 bases from V and 3 bases from J, leaving 10 bases between. From germline, CDR1 is SGHKS and CDR2 YYEKEE (reference sequence).

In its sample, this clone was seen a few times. The CDR3 spells CASSQGGGLEQYF. The CDR3 DNA is TGTGCCAGCAGCCAAGGGGGAGGGCTCGAGCAGTACTTC. The rearrangement joins TRBV6-5 to TRBJ2-7, with D maybe TRBD2 (7 bases). The CDR3 is 13 residues long. The germline CDR1 and CDR2 sequences are MNHEY and SVGAGI. V was pared by 6 bases and J by 6 bases, with 15 bases between.

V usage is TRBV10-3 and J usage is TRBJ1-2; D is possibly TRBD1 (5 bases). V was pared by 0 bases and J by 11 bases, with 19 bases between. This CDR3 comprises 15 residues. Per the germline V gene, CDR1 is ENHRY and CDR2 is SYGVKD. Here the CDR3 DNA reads TGTGCCATCAGTGAGTCGACTCGAGGCAGGGTTTGGTACACCTTC. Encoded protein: CAISESTRGRVWYTF.

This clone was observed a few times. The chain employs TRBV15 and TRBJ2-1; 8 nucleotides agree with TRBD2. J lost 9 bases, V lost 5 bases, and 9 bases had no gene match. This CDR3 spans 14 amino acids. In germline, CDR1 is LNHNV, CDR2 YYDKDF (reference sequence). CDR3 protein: CATSGGGLSGEQFF. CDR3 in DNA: TGTGCCACCAGCGGCGGGGGGCTCTCAGGTGAGCAGTTCTTC.

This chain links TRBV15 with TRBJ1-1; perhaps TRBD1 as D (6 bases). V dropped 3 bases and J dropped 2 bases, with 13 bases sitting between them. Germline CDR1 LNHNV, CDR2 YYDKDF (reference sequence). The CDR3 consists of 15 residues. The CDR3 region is CATSSSVTGNTEAFF. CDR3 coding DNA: TGTGCCACCAGCAGCTCGGTGACAGGTAACACTGAAGCTTTCTTT.

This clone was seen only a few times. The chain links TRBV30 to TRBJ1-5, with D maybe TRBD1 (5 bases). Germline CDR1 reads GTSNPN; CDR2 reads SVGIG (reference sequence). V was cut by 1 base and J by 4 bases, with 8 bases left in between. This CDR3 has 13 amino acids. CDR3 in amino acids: CAWSEGRNQPQHF. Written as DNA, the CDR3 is TGTGCCTGGAGTGAGGGGCGAAATCAGCCCCAGCATTTT.

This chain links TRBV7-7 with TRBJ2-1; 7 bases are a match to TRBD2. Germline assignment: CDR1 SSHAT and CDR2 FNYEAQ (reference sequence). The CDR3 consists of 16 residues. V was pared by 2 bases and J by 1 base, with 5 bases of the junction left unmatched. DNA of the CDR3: TGTGCCAGCAGCTTATGCGGGGGTGAGTCCTACAATGAGCAGTTCTTC. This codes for CASSLCGGESYNEQFF.

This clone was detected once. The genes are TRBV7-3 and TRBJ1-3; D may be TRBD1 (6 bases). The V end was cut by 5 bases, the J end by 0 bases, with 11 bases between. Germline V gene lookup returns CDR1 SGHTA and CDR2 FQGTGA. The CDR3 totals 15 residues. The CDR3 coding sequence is TGTGCCAGCAGCCGTTCAGGGGCCTCTGGAAACACCATATATTTT. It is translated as CASSRSGASGNTIYF.

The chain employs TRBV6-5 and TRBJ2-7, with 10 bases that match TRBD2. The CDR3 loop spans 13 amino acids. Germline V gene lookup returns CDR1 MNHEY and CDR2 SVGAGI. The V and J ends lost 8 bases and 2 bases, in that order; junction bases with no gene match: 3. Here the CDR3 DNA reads TGTGCCAGCGGTCTAGCGGGGGCCTACGAGCAGTACTTC. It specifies CASGLAGAYEQYF.

CDR3 bases: TGTGCCAGCGGGGGCGGCTACAATGAGCAGTTCTTC. Protein product: CASGGGYNEQFF. This chain links TRBV3-1 (or the pseudogene TRBV3-2) with TRBJ2-1; possible D gene TRBD1, 6 bases. This CDR3 contains 12 residues. Germline V lookup: CDR1 LGHDT, CDR2 YNNKEL (reference sequence). Trimming pared 8 bases from V and 3 bases from J, leaving 8 bases between.

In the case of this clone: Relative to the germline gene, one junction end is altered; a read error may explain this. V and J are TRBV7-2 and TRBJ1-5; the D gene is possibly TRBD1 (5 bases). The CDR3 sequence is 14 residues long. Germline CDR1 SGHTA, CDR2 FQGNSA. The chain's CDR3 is CASSPIRGKQPQHF. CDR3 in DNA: TGTGCCAGCAGCCCGATAAGGGGCAAGCAGCCCCAGCATTTT.

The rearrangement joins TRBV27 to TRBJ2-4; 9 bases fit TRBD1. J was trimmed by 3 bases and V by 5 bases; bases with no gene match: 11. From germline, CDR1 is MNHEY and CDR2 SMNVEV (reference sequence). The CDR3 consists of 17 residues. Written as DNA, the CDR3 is TGTGCCAGCAGTCCCTGGACAGGGGAGGTGGGCAAAAACATTCAGTACTTC. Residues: CASSPWTGEVGKNIQYF.

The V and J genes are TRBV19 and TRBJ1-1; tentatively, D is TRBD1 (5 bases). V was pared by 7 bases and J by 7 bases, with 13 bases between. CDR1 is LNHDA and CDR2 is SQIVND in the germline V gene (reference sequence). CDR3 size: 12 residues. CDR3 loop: CASKGPINEAFF. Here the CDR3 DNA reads TGTGCCAGTAAGGGGCCGATAAATGAAGCTTTCTTT.

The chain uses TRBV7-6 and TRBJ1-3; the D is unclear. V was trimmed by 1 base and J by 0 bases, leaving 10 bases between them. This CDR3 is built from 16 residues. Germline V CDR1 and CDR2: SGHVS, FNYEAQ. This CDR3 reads CASSLGMPGSGNTIYF. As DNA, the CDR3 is TGTGCCAGCAGCTTAGGGATGCCAGGCTCTGGAAACACCATATATTTT.

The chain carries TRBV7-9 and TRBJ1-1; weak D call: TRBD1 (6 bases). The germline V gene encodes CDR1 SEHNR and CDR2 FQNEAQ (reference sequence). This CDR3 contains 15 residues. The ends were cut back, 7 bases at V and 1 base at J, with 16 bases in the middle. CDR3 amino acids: CASNLIQGGNTEAFF. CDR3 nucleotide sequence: TGTGCCAGCAACCTAATACAGGGCGGGAACACTGAAGCTTTCTTT.

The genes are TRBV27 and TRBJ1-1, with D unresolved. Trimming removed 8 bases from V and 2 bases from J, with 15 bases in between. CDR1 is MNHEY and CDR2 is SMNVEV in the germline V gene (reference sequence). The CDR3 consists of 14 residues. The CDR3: CASFPQAFNTEAFF. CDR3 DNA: TGTGCCAGCTTTCCCCAAGCCTTTAACACTGAAGCTTTCTTT.

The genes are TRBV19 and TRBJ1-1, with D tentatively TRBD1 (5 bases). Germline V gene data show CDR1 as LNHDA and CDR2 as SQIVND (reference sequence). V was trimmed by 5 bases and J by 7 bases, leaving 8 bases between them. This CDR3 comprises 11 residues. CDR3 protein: CASSWGGEAFF. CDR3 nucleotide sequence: TGTGCCAGTAGTTGGGGGGGTGAAGCTTTCTTT.

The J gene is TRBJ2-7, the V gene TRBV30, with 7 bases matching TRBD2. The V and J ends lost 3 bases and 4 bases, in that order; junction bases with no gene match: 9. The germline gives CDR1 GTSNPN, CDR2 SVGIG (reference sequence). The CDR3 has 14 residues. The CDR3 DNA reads TGTGCCTGGAGGCGGGAGTCGGGGAGGTACGAGCAGTACTTC. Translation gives CAWRRESGRYEQYF. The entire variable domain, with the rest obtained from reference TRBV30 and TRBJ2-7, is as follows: SQTIHQWPATLVQPVGSPLSLECTVEGTSNPNLYWYRQAAGRGLQLLFYSVGIGQISSEVPQNLSASRPQDRQFILSSKKLLLSDSGFYLCAWRRESGRYEQYFGPGTRLTVT.

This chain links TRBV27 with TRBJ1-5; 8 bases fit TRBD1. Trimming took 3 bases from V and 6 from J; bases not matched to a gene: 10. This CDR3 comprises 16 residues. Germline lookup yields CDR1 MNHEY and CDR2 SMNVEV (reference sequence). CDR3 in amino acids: CASSFLGQGRIQPQHF. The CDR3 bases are TGTGCCAGCAGTTTCCTCGGACAGGGTAGGATTCAGCCCCAGCATTTT.